This T cell receptor (beta chain) is from a study of T cell changes during pregnancy in multiple sclerosis. The CDR3 runs 16 residues. Germline-derived CDR1 and CDR2 are LNHDA and SQIVND (reference sequence). Unmatched junction bases numbered 13, after V lost 7 bases and J lost 11 bases. Clones were read by immunoSEQ multiplex PCR, and TCRdb kept only the in-frame ones, dropping some. The table records about 79,000 clones, 75% to 95% of them present only once. The sequence came from a female donor with multiple sclerosis, enrolled in a pregnancy study. The chain carries TRBV19 and TRBJ1-6, with TRBD1 matching 11 bases. The sequenced sample was CD4+ T cells from peripheral blood mononuclear cells, obtained in the second trimester of pregnancy. CDR3 in amino acids: CASTPDRGREWTPLHF. The CDR3 region has the DNA TGTGCCAGTACCCCGGACAGGGGGCGCGAATGGACACCCCTCCACTTT.